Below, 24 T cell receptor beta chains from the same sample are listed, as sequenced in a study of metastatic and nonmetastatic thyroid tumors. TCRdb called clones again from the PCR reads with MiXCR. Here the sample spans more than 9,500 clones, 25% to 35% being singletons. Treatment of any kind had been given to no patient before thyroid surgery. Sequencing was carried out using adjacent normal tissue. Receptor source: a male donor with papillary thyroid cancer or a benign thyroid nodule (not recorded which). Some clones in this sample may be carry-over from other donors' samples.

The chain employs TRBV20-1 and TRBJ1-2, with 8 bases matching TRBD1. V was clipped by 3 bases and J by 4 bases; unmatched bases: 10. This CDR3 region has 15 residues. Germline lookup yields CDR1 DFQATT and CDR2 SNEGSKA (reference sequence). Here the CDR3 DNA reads TGCAGTGCTAGCTTATTCGGGACAGGATCCTATGGCTACACCTTC. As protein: CSASLFGTGSYGYTF.

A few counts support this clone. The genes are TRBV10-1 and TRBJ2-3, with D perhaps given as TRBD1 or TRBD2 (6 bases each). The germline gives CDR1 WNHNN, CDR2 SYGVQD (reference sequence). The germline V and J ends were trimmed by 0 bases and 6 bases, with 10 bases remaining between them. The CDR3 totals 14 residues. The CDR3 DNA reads TGCGCCAGCAGTGAGTCGAGGGGGGTGGATACGCAGTATTTT. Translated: CASSESRGVDTQYF.

The CDR3 sequence: CASSYIGGPIYEQYF. For the CDR3, the DNA is TGTGCCAGCAGCTATATCGGGGGCCCGATCTACGAGCAGTACTTC. V and J are TRBV27 and TRBJ2-7; D assignment may be TRBD1 or TRBD2 (6 bases each). The germline CDR1 and CDR2 sequences are MNHEY and SMNVEV (reference sequence). This CDR3 is built from 15 residues. V shed 6 bases and J shed 3 bases, with 18 bases lying between them.

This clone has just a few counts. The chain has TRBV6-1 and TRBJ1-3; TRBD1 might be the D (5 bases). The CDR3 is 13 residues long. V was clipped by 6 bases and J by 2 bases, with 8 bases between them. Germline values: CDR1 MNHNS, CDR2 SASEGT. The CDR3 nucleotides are TGTGCCAGCAGAAGGGGTACTGGAAACACCATATATTTT. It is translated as CASRRGTGNTIYF.

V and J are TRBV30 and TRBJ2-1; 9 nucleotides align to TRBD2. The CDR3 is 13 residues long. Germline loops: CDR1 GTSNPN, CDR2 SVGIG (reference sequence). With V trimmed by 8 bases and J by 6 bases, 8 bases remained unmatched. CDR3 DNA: TGTGCCCATAGCGGGAGTCTTTCCAATGAGCAGTTCTTC. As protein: CAHSGSLSNEQFF.

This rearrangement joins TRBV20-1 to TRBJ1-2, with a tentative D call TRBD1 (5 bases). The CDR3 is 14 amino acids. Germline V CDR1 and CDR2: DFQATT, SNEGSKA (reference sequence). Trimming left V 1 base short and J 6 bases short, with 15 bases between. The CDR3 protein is CSARAGRAGDGYTF. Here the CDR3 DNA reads TGCAGTGCTAGAGCGGGCAGGGCGGGGGATGGCTACACCTTC.

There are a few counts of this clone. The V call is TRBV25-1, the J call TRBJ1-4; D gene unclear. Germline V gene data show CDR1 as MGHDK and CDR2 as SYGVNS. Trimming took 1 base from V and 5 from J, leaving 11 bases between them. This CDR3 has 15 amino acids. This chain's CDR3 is CASSEFVSGNEKLFF. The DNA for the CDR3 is TGTGCCAGCAGTGAATTCGTTTCAGGAAATGAAAAACTGTTTTTT.

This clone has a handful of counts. CDR3 nucleotides: TGTGCCAGCAGTTTATTGGGGACTAGCGGGAGGCTAAAGCAGTACTTC. Amino acids: CASSLLGTSGRLKQYF. The chain employs TRBV27 and TRBJ2-7; TRBD2 aligns across 15 bases. V trimming: 1 base; J trimming: 8 bases; junction bases outside the gene matches: 6. This CDR3 region has 16 residues. The germline V gene encodes CDR1 MNHEY and CDR2 SMNVEV (reference sequence).

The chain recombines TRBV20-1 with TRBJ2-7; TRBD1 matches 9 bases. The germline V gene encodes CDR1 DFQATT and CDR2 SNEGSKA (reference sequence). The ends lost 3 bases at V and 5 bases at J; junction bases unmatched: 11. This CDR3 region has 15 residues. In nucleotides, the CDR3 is TGCAGTGCTAGGGGTGGGACAGGGCATACCAACGAGCAGTACTTC. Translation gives CSARGGTGHTNEQYF.

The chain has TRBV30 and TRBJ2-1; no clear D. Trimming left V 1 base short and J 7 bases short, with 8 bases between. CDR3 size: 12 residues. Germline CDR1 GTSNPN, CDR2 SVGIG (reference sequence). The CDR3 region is CAWSGIGNEQFF. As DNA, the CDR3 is TGTGCCTGGAGTGGCATAGGTAATGAGCAGTTCTTC.

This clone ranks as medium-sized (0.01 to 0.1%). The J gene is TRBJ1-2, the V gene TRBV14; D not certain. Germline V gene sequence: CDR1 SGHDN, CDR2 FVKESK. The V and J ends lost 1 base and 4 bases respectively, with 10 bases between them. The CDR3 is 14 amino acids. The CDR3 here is CASSQGAATYGYTF. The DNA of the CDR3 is TGTGCCAGCAGCCAAGGCGCGGCGACCTATGGCTACACCTTC.

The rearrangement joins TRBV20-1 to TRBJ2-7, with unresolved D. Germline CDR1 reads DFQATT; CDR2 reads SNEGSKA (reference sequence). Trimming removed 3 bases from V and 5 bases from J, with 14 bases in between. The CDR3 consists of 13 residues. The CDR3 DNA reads TGCAGTGCTAGTTTCATGAGAGGCCACGAGCAGTACTTC. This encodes CSASFMRGHEQYF.

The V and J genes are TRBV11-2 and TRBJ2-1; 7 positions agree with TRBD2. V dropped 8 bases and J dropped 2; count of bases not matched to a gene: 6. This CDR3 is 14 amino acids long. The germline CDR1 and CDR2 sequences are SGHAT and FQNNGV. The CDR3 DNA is TGTGCCAGCGCACCGGGACTAACCTACAATGAGCAGTTCTTC. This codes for CASAPGLTYNEQFF.

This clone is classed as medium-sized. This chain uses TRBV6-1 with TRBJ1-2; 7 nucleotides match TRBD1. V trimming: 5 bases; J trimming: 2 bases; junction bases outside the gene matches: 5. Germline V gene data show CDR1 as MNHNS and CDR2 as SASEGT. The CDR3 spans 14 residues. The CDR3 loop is CASSSKQGNYGYTF. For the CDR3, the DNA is TGTGCCAGCAGTTCAAAACAGGGGAACTATGGCTACACCTTC.

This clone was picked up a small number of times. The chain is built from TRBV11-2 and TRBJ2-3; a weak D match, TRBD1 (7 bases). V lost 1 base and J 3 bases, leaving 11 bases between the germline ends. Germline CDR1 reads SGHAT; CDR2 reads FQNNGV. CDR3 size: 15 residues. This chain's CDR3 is CASSLGAGGTDTQYF. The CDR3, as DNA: TGTGCCAGCAGCTTAGGGGCAGGGGGGACAGATACGCAGTATTTT.

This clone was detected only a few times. The CDR3 sequence is CASRGDSDQPQHF. CDR3 in DNA: TGTGCCAGCAGGGGGGACAGTGATCAGCCCCAGCATTTT. This chain connects TRBV6-1 to TRBJ1-5; 7 bases line up with TRBD1. The CDR3 covers 13 residues. Germline V gene sequence: CDR1 MNHNS, CDR2 SASEGT. J lost 5 bases, V lost 6 bases, and 4 bases had no gene match.

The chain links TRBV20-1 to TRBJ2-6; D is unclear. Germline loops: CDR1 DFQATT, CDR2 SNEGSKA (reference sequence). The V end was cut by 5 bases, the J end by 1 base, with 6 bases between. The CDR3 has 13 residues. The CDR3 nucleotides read TGCAGTGCTGCCGTGTCTGGGGCCAACGTCCTGACTTTC. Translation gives CSAAVSGANVLTF.

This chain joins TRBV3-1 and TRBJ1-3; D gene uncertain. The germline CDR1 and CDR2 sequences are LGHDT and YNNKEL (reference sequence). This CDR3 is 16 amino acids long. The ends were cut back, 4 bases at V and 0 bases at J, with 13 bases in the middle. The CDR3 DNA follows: TGTGCCAGCAGCCTCCCCGGACTGTACTCTGGAAACACCATATATTTT. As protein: CASSLPGLYSGNTIYF.

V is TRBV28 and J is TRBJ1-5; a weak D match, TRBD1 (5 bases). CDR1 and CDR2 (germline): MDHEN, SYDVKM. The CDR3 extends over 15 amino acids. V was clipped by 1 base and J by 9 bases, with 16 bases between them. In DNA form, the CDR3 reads TGTGCCAGCAGTTTATTGGGGCCTAGTCTAGGGCCCCAGCATTTT. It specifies CASSLLGPSLGPQHF.

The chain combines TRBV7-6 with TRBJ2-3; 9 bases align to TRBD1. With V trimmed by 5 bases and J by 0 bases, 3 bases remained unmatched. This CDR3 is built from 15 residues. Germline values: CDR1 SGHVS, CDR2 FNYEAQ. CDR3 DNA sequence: TGTGCCAGCAGCCAGGGACAGGGAAGCACAGATACGCAGTATTTT. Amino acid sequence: CASSQGQGSTDTQYF.

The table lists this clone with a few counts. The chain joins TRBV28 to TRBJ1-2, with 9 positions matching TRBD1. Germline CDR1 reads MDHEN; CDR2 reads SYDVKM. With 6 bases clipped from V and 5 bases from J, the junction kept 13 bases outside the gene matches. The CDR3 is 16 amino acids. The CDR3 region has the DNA TGTGCCAGCAGCCTACAGGGGGCCAGTCGGGCTTATGGCTACACCTTC. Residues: CASSLQGASRAYGYTF.

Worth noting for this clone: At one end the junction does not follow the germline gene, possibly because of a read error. CDR3 sequence: CASRKNNNSHLHF. CDR3 nucleotides: TGTGCCAGTAGAAAGAACAATAATTCACACCTCCACTTT. This rearrangement joins TRBV19 to TRBJ1-6; no clear D gene. The CDR3 extends over 13 amino acids. Germline CDR1 is LNHDA and CDR2 is SQIVND (reference sequence).

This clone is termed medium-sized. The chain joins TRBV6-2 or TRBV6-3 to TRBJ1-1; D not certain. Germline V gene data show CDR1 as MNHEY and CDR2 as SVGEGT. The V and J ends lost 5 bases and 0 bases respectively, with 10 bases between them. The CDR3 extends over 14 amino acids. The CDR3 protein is CASSANWMNTEAFF. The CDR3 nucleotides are TGTGCCAGCAGTGCGAACTGGATGAACACTGAAGCTTTCTTT.

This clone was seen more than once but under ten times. CDR3 nucleotides: TGTGCCAGCAGTCATGGGACTTCCTACAATGAGCAGTTCTTC. As protein: CASSHGTSYNEQFF. This rearrangement joins TRBV12-3 or TRBV12-4 to TRBJ2-1; perhaps TRBD2 as D (6 bases). CDR3 length: 14 amino acids. Trimming left V 5 bases short and J 1 base short, with 9 bases between.